This TCR beta chain was profiled in a study of blood T cell repertoires in COVID-19. V lost 1 base, J lost 2 bases, and 10 bases lay in between. The CDR3 covers 14 residues. The germline gives CDR1 SGHRS, CDR2 YFSETQ. Here immunoSEQ multiplex PCR was the method, and the copy in TCRdb shows in-frame clones only, minus some. This sample has fewer than 150,000 clones, with roughly 84% found just once. This TCR was sampled from a woman in her 30s who had recovered from COVID-19. The chain employs TRBV5-1 and TRBJ2-7, with D perhaps TRBD1 (5 bases). Sequencing was done on a sample of peripheral blood. The DNA for the CDR3 is TGCGCCAGCAGCTTGTTGACAGAGACCTACGAGCAGTACTTC. Translating gives CASSLLTETYEQYF.